This T cell receptor beta chain derives from a study of T cells in Graves' hyperthyroidism and ophthalmopathy. Broader study findings: Most clonotypes expanded in the thyroid (above 0.001) were also present in blood.

A word on this clonotype: What it binds is not known.

The CDR3 has 15 amino acids. Per the germline V gene, CDR1 is SGHRS and CDR2 is YFSETQ. The ends lost 0 bases at V and 6 bases at J; junction bases unmatched: 6. Authors of the study amplified TCR beta CDR3 regions from RNA transcripts. The primer set for the first-round RT-PCR of the TCR CDR3 was HTBI. TCRdb processed the multiplex PCR reads anew with MiXCR; each CDR3 protein has one entry. The sample has about 360,000 distinct CDR3 sequences, around 13% seen once. The sequencing input was blood. The source of this sequence is a woman under 30 with Graves' hyperthyroidism. The chain links TRBV5-1 to TRBJ1-5; 7 bases fit TRBD1. CDR3 nucleotide sequence: TGCGCCAGCAGCTTGGGGAGGGGGCGATGTCAGCCCCAGCATTTT. This sequence encodes CASSLGRGRCQPQHF.